The rows below give T cell receptor beta chains drawn from one sample of a study of B cell selection in AIRE deficiency. TCRdb keeps only in-frame clones here, not all; method: immunoSEQ multiplex PCR. The table has 20,000 to 30,000 clones, approximately 96% seen once. Sequencing input: conventional CD4+ T cells sorted from PBMCs. These receptors came from a human donor with AIRE deficiency. Each CDR3 is given with its conserved first and last residue. A D gene is named only where the DNA matches it firmly. Rows may omit the clone size; those that give it use once, few, many or a size class.

TRBD1	TRBJ2-2	TRBV30	NA	CAWSVRGTGSIGELFF	TGTGCCTGGAGTGTACGAGGGACAGGGAGTATCGGGGAGCTGTTTTTT
TRBD2	TRBJ2-3	TRBV10-3	NA	CAVSGTTDTQYF	TGTGCCGTGAGCGGGACCACAGATACGCAGTATTTT
TRBD2	TRBJ2-1	TRBV5-6	NA	CASSLARRTSGHYNEQFF	TGTGCCAGCAGCTTGGCCCGTCGAACTAGCGGGCACTACAATGAGCAGTTCTTC
NA	TRBJ2-7	TRBV7-2	NA	CASSLTLYEQYF	TGTGCCAGCAGCTTGACCTTGTACGAGCAGTACTTC
NA	TRBJ1-2	TRBV5-8	once	CASSLVPDEAGYTF	TGTGCCAGCAGCTTGGTACCGGACGAGGCTGGCTACACCTTC
NA	TRBJ1-1	TRBV9	NA	CASSPRGDLNTEAFF	TGTGCCAGCAGCCCTAGAGGAGACCTGAACACTGAAGCTTTCTTT
TRBD2	TRBJ2-5	TRBV19	NA	CASSIWTSGKQETQYF	TGTGCCAGTAGTATTTGGACTAGCGGAAAACAAGAGACCCAGTACTTC
TRBD1	TRBJ1-2	TRBV2	NA	CASSGQGSYGYTF	TGTGCCAGCAGTGGACAGGGCAGCTATGGCTACACCTTC
NA	TRBJ2-7	TRBV5-1	NA	CASSLAGLEEQYF	TGCGCCAGCAGCTTGGCTGGCTTGGAGGAGCAGTACTTC
NA	TRBJ1-4	TRBV7-9	NA	CASSIIGGRLVKEKLFF	TGTGCCAGCAGTATTATAGGAGGGCGACTGGTGAAGGAAAAACTGTTTTTT
NA	TRBJ2-5	TRBV4-3	NA	CASSQELRVQETQYF	TGCGCCAGCAGCCAGGAGTTACGGGTGCAAGAGACCCAGTACTTC
NA	TRBJ2-1	TRBV6-4	NA	CASSLASENNEQFF	TGTGCCAGCAGTCTCGCTAGCGAGAACAATGAGCAGTTCTTC
NA	TRBJ1-2	TRBV6-1	NA	CASRAGSTNYGYTF	TGTGCCAGCAGAGCAGGGAGCACTAACTATGGCTACACCTTC
TRBD1	TRBJ1-2	TRBV7-2	NA	CASSLSGTGNYGYTF	TGTGCCAGCAGCTTAAGTGGGACAGGGAACTATGGCTACACCTTC
TRBD1	TRBJ1-2	TRBV10-3	NA	CATRETGGRYGYTF	TGTGCCACCCGGGAGACAGGGGGACGCTATGGCTACACCTTC
NA	TRBJ1-3	TRBV28	NA	CASSLSPLSSGNTIYF	TGTGCCAGCAGTTTATCCCCCTTGAGCTCTGGAAACACCATATATTTT
TRBD1	TRBJ2-5	TRBV7-2	NA	CASSRRTGGQETQYF	TGTGCCAGCAGCCGGAGGACAGGGGGCCAAGAGACCCAGTACTTC